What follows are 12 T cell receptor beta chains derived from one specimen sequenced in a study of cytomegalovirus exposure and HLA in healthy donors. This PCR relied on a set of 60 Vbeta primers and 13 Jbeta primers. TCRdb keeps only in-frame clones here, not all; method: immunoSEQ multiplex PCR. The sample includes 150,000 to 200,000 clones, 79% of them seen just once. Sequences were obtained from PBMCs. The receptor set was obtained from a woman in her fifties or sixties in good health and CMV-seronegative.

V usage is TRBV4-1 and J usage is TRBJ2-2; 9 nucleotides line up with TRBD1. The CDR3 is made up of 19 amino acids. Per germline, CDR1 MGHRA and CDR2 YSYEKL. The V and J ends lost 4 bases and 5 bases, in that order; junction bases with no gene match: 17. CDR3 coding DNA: TGCGCCAGCAGCCCGCCGGGACAGGGAACGGGGGATTGGACCGGGGAGCTGTTTTTT. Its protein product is CASSPPGQGTGDWTGELFF.

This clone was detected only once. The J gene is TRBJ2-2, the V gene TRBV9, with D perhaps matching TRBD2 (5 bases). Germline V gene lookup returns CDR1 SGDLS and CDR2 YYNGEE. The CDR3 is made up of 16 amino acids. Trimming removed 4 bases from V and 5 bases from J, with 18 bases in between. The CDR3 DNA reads TGTGCCAGCAGCCTCCAGGAGGCCCCCCAAACCGGGGAGCTGTTTTTT. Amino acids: CASSLQEAPQTGELFF.

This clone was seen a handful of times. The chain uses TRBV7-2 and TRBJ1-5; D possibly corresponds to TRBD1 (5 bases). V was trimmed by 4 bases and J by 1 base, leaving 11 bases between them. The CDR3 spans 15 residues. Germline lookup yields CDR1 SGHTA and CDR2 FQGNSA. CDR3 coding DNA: TGTGCCAGCAGCTCACCGCAGGGAAGCAATCAGCCCCAGCATTTT. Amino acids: CASSSPQGSNQPQHF.

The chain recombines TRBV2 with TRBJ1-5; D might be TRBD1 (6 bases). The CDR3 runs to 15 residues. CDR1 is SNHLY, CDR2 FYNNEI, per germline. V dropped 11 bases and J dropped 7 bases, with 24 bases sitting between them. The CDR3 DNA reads TGTGCCTCCGCTCCCTCCTCAGGGGCGGGCCAGCCCCAGCATTTT. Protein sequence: CASAPSSGAGQPQHF.

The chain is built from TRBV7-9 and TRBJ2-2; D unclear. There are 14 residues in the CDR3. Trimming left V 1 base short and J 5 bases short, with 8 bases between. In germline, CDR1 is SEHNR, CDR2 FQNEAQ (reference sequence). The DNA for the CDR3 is TGTGCCAGCAGCTTAGATGGGCAGACCGGGGAGCTGTTTTTT. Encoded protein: CASSLDGQTGELFF.

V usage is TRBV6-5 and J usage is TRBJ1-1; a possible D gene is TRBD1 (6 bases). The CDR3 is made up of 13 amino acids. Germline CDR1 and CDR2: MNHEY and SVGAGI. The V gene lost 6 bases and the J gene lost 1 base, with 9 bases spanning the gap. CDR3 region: CASRLGGNTEAFF. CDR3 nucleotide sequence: TGTGCCAGCAGATTAGGGGGGAACACTGAAGCTTTCTTT.

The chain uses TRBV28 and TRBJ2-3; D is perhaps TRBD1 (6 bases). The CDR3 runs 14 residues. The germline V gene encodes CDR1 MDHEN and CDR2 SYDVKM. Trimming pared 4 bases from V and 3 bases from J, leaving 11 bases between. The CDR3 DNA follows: TGTGCCAGCAGTTACAGGGTGGGGACAGATACGCAGTATTTT. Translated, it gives CASSYRVGTDTQYF.

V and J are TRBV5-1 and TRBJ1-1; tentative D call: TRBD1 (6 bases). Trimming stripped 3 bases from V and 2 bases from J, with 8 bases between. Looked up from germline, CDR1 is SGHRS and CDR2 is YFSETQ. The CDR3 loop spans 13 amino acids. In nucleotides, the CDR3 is TGCGCCAGCAGCTGGACAGCTAACACTGAAGCTTTCTTT. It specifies CASSWTANTEAFF.

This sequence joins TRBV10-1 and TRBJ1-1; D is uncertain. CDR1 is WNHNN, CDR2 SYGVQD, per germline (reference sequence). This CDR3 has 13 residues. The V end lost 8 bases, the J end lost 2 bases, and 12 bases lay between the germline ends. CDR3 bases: TGCGCCAGCTCTAATGAGGGAAACACTGAAGCTTTCTTT. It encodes CASSNEGNTEAFF.

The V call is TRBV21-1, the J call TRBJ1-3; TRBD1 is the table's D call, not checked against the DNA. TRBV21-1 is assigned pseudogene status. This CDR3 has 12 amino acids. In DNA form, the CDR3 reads TGTGCCAGCAGCCAGGGGGAAAACACCATATATTTT. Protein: CASSQGENTIYF.

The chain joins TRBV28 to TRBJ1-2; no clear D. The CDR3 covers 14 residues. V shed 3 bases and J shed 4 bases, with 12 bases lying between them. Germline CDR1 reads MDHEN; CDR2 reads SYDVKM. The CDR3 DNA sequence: TGTGCCAGCAGTTTGGGTGGAGGATCCTATGGCTACACCTTC. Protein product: CASSLGGGSYGYTF.

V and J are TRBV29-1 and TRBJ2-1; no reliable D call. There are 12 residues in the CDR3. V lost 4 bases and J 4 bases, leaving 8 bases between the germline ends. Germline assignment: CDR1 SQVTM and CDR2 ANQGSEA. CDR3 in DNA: TGCAGCGTTGCCCCGGTTTACAATGAGCAGTTCTTC. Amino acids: CSVAPVYNEQFF.